This TCR beta chain was sequenced during a study of regulatory T cells in long-lasting Graves disease. Findings and limits, study-wide: Gene preferences differed: TRBV28, TRBJ1-2, TRBJ2-5 in persistent cases. The TCR repertoire of persistent Graves' patients was less diverse than that of newly diagnosed ones.

V lost 4 bases and J lost 5, with 14 bases in between. The CDR3 is 14 amino acids. Germline loops: CDR1 MNHEY, CDR2 SVGAGI. With regard to this clonotype: The antigen remains undetermined.

The time point denotes: persistent/refractory GD, antithyroid drugs over 5 years with positive TRAb. Construction of the TCR library relied on RNA isolated from PBMCs. Clinicians diagnosed Graves' disease using American Thyroid Association guidelines. An endocrinology unit in Xi'an, China, supplied the patients. Arm-PCR of CDR3 regions with iRepertoire HTBI primers generated TCR beta libraries. TCRdb called the multiplex PCR reads again in MiXCR, with one record for every CDR3 protein. The table shows hundreds of thousands of distinct CDR3 sequences, with 30% occurring only once. The sample in question was peripheral blood mononuclear cells (PBMCs), obtained when the disease was refractory, from a patient treated with antithyroid drugs. The chain is built from TRBV6-5 and TRBJ1-2; weak D call: TRBD1 (5 bases). This clonotype was sampled from a female donor with Graves disease. The DNA for the CDR3 is TGTGCCAGCAGTTCCCCAGGGAGGGATTATGGCTACACCTTC. Protein product: CASSSPGRDYGYTF.